This T cell receptor (beta chain) was identified in a study of CXCR3-negative and CXCR3-positive naive CD8 T cells. Findings and limits, study-wide: More hydrophobic TRB CDR3s were found in CXCR3-positive naive cells than in CXCR3-negative naive cells.

Remarks on this clonotype: Its antigen is undetermined.

In germline, CDR1 is MGHRA, CDR2 YSYEKL. This CDR3 spans 15 amino acids. The authors prepared UMI-labeled TRB cDNA libraries by 5' RACE. Each CDR3 protein gets one entry in TCRdb, which reprocessed the 5' RACE reads and gives no DNA. The table lists 150,000 or so distinct CDR3 sequences. This clonotype was sampled from a human donor in good health. Some clones in this sample may be carry-over from other donors' samples. The rearrangement uses TRBV4-1 and TRBJ2-1; TCRdb's D call of TRBD2 is untestable without DNA. The sequencing input was naive CXCR3+ CD8+ T cells from blood. Subset: CD45RO-CCR7+CD27+CD95- naive CD8+ T cells expressing CXCR3 (TNR3+). The CDR3 is CASSQGYLVRYEQFF.